These 10 T cell receptor beta chains came from one sample sequenced in a study of blood T cell repertoires in COVID-19. Measured with immunoSEQ multiplex PCR; TCRdb has only the in-frame clones, and not every one. Found here are 150,000 to 200,000 clones, 90% to 95% of them singletons; the top ten hold about 2%. Specimen: peripheral blood. The receptors here all came from a woman between 55 and 75 years old with COVID-19, enrolled during active disease.

This clone was seen once. This chain uses TRBV6-5 with TRBJ1-2; no reliable D call. The CDR3 loop spans 12 amino acids. Germline loops: CDR1 MNHEY, CDR2 SVGAGI. Between the trimmed V and J ends, which lost 4 bases and 7 bases, there was a span of 10 bases. The CDR3 DNA follows: TGTGCCAGCAGTTTCTCACCCGGTGGCTACACCTTC. The encoded protein is CASSFSPGGYTF.

The rearrangement uses TRBV7-3 and TRBJ1-1; 7 bases are shared with TRBD1. Germline lookup yields CDR1 SGHTA and CDR2 FQGTGA. The CDR3 spans 18 residues. Losses at the gene ends were 0 bases for V and 4 bases for J; bases not matched to a gene: 14. This CDR3 is CASSLTGGRGSGGTEAFF. The CDR3 DNA is TGTGCCAGCAGCTTAACGGGTGGCAGGGGGTCCGGCGGCACTGAAGCTTTCTTT.

The chain uses TRBV5-4 and TRBJ1-1; D is unresolved. Looked up from germline, CDR1 is SGHNT and CDR2 is YYREEE (reference sequence). The CDR3 runs 14 residues. V dropped 2 bases and J dropped 0 bases, with 8 bases sitting between them. CDR3 in amino acids: CASSFGHMNTEAFF. Written as DNA, the CDR3 is TGTGCCAGCAGCTTCGGTCATATGAACACTGAAGCTTTCTTT.

The chain recombines TRBV15 with TRBJ1-5; possibly TRBD1 for D (6 bases). There are 15 residues in the CDR3. Trimming removed 0 bases from V and 3 bases from J, with 9 bases in between. Germline V CDR1 and CDR2: LNHNV, YYDKDF (reference sequence). In nucleotides, the CDR3 is TGTGCCACCAGCAGAGATCTGGGGGCCAATCAGCCCCAGCATTTT. Translating it yields CATSRDLGANQPQHF.

The CDR3 reads CASSLAAGGLKSPLHF. The CDR3 bases are TGTGCCAGCAGCTTGGCCGCAGGGGGGTTAAAGTCACCCCTCCACTTT. V gene TRBV5-4 combines with J gene TRBJ1-6, with 7 bases fitting TRBD1. The CDR3 loop spans 16 amino acids. Germline-derived CDR1 and CDR2 are SGHNT and YYREEE (reference sequence). J was trimmed by 10 bases and V by 0 bases; bases with no gene match: 10. Based on the CDR3 plus reference TRBV5-4 and TRBJ1-6, the full variable domain is ETGVTQSPTHLIKTRGQQVTLRCSSQSGHNTVSWYQQALGQGPQFIFQYYREEENGRGNFPPRFSGLQFPNYSSELNVNALELDDSALYLCASSLAAGGLKSPLHFGNGTRLTVT.

In this sample, this clone turned up once. The chain couples TRBV7-2 to TRBJ2-7, with 8 nucleotides matching TRBD1. The junction had 8 bases not matched to a gene; V was cut back by 4 bases and J by 0 bases. The CDR3 covers 16 residues. CDR1 and CDR2 (germline): SGHTA, FQGNSA. The CDR3 sequence: CASSSRGRESSYEQYF. CDR3 sequence (DNA): TGTGCCAGCAGCTCCAGGGGGCGGGAAAGCTCCTACGAGCAGTACTTC. The full variable domain, in which reference TRBV7-2 and TRBJ2-7 provide the parts outside the CDR3, is GAGVSQSPSNKVTEKGKDVELRCDPISGHTALYWYRQSLGQGLEFLIYFQGNSAPDKSGLPSDRFSAERTGGSVSTLTIQRTQQEDSAVYLCASSSRGRESSYEQYFGPGTRLTVT.

This sequence joins TRBV6-5 and TRBJ1-6, with TRBD1 as a possible D gene (6 bases). The germline V and J ends were trimmed by 6 bases and 7 bases, with 16 bases remaining between them. This CDR3 contains 15 residues. Per germline, CDR1 MNHEY and CDR2 SVGAGI. This CDR3 reads CASRPRTGFNSPLHF. The CDR3 DNA reads as TGTGCCAGCAGACCACGAACAGGGTTCAATTCACCCCTCCACTTT.

The J gene is TRBJ1-5, the V gene TRBV7-9, with a weak D call TRBD1 (6 bases). Germline values: CDR1 SEHNR, CDR2 FQNEAQ (reference sequence). CDR3 size: 14 residues. V was shortened by 5 bases and J by 4 bases, with 12 bases between the two germline ends. The chain's CDR3 is CASSTLGANQPQHF. The CDR3 bases are TGTGCCAGCAGCACCCTGGGGGCAAATCAGCCCCAGCATTTT. Combining the CDR3 with reference TRBV7-9 and TRBJ1-5 gives the whole variable domain DTGVSQNPRHKITKRGQNVTFRCDPISEHNRLYWYRQTLGQGPEFLTYFQNEAQLEKSRLLSDRFSAERPKGSFSTLEIQRTEQGDSAMYLCASSTLGANQPQHFGDGTRLSIL.

This chain uses TRBV6-1 with TRBJ2-2, with D possibly being TRBD2 (5 bases). This CDR3 comprises 13 residues. V shed 0 bases and J shed 8 bases, with 7 bases lying between them. The V gene's germline CDR1 is MNHNS and CDR2 SASEGT. This CDR3 reads CASSEARRGELFF. The CDR3 nucleotides are TGTGCCAGCAGTGAAGCCCGGAGGGGGGAGCTGTTTTTT.

This clone was seen more than once but under ten times. The chain employs TRBV29-1 and TRBJ1-1; no clear D gene. This CDR3 contains 13 residues. V lost 1 base and J lost 3, with 9 bases in between. Germline V CDR1 and CDR2: SQVTM, ANQGSEA. The CDR3 coding sequence is TGCAGCGTTGAAGTAAGTCAGGACACTGAAGCTTTCTTT. Translating it yields CSVEVSQDTEAFF.